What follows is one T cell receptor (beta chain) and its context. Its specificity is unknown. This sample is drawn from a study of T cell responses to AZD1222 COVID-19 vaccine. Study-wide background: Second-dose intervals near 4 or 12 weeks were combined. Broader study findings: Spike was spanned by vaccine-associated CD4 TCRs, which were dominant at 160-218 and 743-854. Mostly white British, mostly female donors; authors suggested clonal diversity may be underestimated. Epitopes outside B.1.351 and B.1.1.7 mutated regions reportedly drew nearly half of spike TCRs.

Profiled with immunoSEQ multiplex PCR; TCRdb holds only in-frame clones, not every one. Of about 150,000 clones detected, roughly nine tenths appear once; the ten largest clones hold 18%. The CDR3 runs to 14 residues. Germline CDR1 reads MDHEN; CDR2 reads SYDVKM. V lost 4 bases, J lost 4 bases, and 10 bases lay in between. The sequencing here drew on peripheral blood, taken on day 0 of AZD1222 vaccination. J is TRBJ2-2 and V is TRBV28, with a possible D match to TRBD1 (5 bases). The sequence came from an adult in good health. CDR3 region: CASSWAGPTGELFF. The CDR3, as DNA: TGTGCCAGCAGTTGGGCAGGGCCCACCGGGGAGCTGTTTTTT.